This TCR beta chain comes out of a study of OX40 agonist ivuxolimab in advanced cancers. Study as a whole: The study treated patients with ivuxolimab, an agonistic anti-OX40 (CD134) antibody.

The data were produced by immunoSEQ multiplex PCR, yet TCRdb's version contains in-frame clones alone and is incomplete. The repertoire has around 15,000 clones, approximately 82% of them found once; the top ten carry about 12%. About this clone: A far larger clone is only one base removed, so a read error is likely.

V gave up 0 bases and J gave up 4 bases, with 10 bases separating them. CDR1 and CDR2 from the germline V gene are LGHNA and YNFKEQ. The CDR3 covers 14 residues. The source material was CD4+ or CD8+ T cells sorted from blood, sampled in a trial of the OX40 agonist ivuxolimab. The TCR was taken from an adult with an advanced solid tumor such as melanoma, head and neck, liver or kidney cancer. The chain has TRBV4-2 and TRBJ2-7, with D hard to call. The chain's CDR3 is CASSQEDNSYEQYF. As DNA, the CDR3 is TGTGCCAGCAGCCAAGAAGACAACTCGTACGAGCAGTACTTC.